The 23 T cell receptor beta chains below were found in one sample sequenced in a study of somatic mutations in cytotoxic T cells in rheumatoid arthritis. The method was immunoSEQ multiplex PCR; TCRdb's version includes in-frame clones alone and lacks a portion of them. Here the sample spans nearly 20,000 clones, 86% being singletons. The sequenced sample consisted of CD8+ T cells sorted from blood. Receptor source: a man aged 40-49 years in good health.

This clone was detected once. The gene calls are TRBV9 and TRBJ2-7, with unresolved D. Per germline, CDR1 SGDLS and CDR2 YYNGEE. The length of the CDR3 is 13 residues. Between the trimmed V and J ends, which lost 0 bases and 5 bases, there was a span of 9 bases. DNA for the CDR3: TGTGCCAGCAGCGTAGGAGGCGTGGACGAGCAGTACTTC. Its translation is CASSVGGVDEQYF.

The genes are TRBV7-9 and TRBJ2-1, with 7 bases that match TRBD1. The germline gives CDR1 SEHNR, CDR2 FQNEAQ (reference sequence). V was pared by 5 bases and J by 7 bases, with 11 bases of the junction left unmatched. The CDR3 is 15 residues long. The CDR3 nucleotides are TGTGCCAGCAGCCCGGTTGGCAGGGGGTGGAATGAGCAGTTCTTC. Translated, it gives CASSPVGRGWNEQFF.

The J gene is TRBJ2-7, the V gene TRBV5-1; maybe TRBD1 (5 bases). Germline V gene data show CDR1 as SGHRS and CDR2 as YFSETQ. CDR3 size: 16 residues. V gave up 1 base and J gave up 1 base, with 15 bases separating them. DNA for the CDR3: TGCGCCAGCAGCTTGATTTTTCAGGGCGGTTCCTACGAGCAGTACTTC. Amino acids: CASSLIFQGGSYEQYF.

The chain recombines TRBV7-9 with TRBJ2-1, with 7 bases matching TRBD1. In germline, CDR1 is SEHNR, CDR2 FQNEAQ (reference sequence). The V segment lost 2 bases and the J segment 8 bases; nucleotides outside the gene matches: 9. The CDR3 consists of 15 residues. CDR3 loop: CASSLTGQTWDEQFF. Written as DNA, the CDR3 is TGTGCCAGCAGCTTAACGGGACAGACCTGGGATGAGCAGTTCTTC.

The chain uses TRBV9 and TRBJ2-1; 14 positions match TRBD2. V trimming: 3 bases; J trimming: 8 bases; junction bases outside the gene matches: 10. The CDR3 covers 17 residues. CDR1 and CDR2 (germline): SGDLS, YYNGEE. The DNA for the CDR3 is TGTGCCAGCAGCGAACGGCCCGGGACTAGCGGGAGCGATGAGCAGTTCTTC. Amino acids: CASSERPGTSGSDEQFF.

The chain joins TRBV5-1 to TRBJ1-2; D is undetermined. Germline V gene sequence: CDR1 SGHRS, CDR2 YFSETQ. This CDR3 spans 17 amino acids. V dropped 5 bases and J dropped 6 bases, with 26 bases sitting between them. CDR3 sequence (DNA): TGCGCCAGCAGGGAAAAGTCCACATTTAATGGTCTGGATGGCTACACCTTC. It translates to CASREKSTFNGLDGYTF.

Written as DNA, the CDR3 is TGCGCCAGCAGCCAACACGACAGGGGAAACACCATATATTTT. Amino acids: CASSQHDRGNTIYF. The genes are TRBV4-1 and TRBJ1-3, with D possibly matching TRBD1 (6 bases). This CDR3 has 14 amino acids. The V gene lost 2 bases and the J gene lost 4 bases, with 9 bases spanning the gap. The germline CDR1 and CDR2 sequences are MGHRA and YSYEKL.

The CDR3 reads CASRPPGTSAYEQYF. The CDR3 DNA follows: TGTGCCAGCAGGCCTCCCGGGACTAGCGCCTACGAGCAGTACTTC. J is TRBJ2-7 and V is TRBV28; 10 bases line up with TRBD2. The CDR3 is 15 residues long. Trimming took 6 bases from V and 2 from J; bases not matched to a gene: 7. Germline CDR1 and CDR2: MDHEN and SYDVKM.

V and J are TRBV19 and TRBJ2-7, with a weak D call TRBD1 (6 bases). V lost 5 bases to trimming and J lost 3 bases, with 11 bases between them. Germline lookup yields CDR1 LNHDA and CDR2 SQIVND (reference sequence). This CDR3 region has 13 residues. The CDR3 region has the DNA TGTGCCAGTAGTTCGGGACACCTCTACGAGCAGTACTTC. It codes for CASSSGHLYEQYF.

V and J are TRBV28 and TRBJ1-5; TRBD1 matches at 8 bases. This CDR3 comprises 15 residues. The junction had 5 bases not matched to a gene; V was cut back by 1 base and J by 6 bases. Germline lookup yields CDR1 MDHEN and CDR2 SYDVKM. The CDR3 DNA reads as TGTGCCAGCAGTTTATTGACAGGGGAGCTTCAGCCCCAGCATTTT. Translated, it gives CASSLLTGELQPQHF.

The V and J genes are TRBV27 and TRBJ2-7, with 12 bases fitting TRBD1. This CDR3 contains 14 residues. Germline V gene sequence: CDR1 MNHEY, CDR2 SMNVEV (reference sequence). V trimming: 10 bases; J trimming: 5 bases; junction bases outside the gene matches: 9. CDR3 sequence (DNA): TGTGCCACCGCGTTAGGGACAGGGGGCAACGAGCAGTACTTC. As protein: CATALGTGGNEQYF.

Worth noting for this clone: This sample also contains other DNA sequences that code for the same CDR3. CDR3 DNA sequence: TGTGCCAGCAGTTTGGGCGGGAGCTACGAGCAGTACTTC. Residues: CASSLGGSYEQYF. The rearrangement links TRBV27 to TRBJ2-7; 7 bases map to TRBD2. Germline assignment: CDR1 MNHEY and CDR2 SMNVEV (reference sequence). The CDR3 runs to 13 residues. Trimming removed 3 bases from V and 3 bases from J; junction bases left unmatched: 2.

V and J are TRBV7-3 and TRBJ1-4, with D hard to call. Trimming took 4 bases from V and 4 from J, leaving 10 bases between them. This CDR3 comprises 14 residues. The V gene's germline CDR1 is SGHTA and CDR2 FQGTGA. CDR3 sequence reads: CASSSGGNNEKLFF. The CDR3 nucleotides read TGTGCCAGCAGCTCGGGAGGAAATAATGAAAAACTGTTTTTT.

The CDR3 loop reads CASSLTSGTEAFF. CDR3 nucleotides: TGTGCCAGCAGTTTAACATCGGGCACTGAAGCTTTCTTT. The chain carries TRBV28 and TRBJ1-1, with no clear D. V gave up 2 bases and J gave up 4 bases, with 8 bases separating them. Germline V lookup: CDR1 MDHEN, CDR2 SYDVKM. This CDR3 comprises 13 residues.

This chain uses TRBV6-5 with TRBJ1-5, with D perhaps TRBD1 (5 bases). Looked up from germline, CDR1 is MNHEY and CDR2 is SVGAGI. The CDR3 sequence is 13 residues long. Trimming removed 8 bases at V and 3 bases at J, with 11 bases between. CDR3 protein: CASGLGTNQPQHF. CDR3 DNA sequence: TGTGCCAGCGGGCTGGGGACCAATCAGCCCCAGCATTTT.

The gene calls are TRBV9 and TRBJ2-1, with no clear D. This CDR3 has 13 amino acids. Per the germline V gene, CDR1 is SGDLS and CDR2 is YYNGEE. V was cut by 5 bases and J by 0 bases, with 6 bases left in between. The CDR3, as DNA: TGTGCCAGCAGTAGGGACTCCTACAATGAGCAGTTCTTC. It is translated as CASSRDSYNEQFF.

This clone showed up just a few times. The chain's CDR3 is CASSHDPSTEAFF. The CDR3 DNA reads TGTGCCAGCAGTCACGATCCGAGCACTGAAGCTTTCTTT. The chain uses TRBV7-9 and TRBJ1-1; D unclear. This CDR3 spans 13 amino acids. Trimming cost V 6 bases and J 4 bases, with 12 bases left between them. Germline V lookup: CDR1 SEHNR, CDR2 FQNEAQ (reference sequence).

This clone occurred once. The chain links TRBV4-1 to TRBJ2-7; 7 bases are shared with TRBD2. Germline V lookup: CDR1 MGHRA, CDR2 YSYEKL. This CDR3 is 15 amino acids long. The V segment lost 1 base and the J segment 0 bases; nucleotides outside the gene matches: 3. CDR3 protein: CASSQAGTTSYEQYF. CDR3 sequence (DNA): TGCGCCAGCAGCCAAGCCGGGACTACCTCCTACGAGCAGTACTTC.

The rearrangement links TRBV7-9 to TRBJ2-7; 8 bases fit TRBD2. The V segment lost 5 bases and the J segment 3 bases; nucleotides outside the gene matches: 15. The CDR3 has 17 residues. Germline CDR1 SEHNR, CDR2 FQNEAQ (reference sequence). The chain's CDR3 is CASSTQRGQSYHYEQYF. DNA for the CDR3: TGTGCCAGCAGCACACAGCGGGGGCAGTCGTACCACTACGAGCAGTACTTC.

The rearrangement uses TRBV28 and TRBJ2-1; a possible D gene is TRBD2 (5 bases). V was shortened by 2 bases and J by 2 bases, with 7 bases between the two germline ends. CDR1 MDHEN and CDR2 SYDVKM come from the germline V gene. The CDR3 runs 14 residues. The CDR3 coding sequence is TGTGCCAGCAGTTTAGCGGGCCCCTACAATGAGCAGTTCTTC. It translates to CASSLAGPYNEQFF.

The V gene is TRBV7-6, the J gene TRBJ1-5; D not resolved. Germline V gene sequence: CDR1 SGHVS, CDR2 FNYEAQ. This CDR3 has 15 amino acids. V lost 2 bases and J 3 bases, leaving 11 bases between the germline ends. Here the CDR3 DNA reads TGTGCCAGCAGCTTAACCAGCTACTTCAATCAGCCCCAGCATTTT. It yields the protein CASSLTSYFNQPQHF.

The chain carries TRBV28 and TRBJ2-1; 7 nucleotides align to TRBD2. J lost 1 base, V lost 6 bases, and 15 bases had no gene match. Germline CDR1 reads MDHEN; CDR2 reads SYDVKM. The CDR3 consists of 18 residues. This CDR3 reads CASSSGWGGDSSYNEQFF. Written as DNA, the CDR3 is TGTGCCAGCAGCTCCGGTTGGGGGGGTGACTCGTCCTACAATGAGCAGTTCTTC.

In DNA, the CDR3 is TGTGCCAGCAGTGAAGCATTGGTTTGGGGGGGGTTCAATGAGCAGTTCTTC. This codes for CASSEALVWGGFNEQFF. The chain is built from TRBV2 and TRBJ2-1; 7 bases are shared with TRBD2. The V gene end was trimmed by 0 bases and the J gene end by 6 bases; junction bases not matched to a gene: 11. The length of the CDR3 is 17 residues. In germline, CDR1 is SNHLY, CDR2 FYNNEI.